The 31 T cell receptor beta chains given below trace back to one sample, sequenced in a study of T cell repertoires in aging, cancer and after chemotherapy. TRB rearrangements spanning V, D and J were amplified using mixed TRB-A/B primers. TCRdb reanalysed the multiplex PCR reads using MiXCR and keeps one entry per CDR3 protein. Seen here are approximately 1,700 distinct CDR3 sequences, roughly a third observed once, and the top ten hold about 20%. Amplification of TCR beta used genomic DNA extracted from peripheral blood. What was sequenced was blood. Receptors were obtained from a human donor with a solid tumor.

This clonotype occurred a few times. V usage is TRBV6-1 and J usage is TRBJ2-7; 9 bases align to TRBD1. J gave up 3 bases and V 4 bases, and 4 bases lay outside the gene matches. This CDR3 is built from 14 residues. From germline, CDR1 is MNHNS and CDR2 SASEGT. The CDR3 DNA sequence: TGTGCCAGCAGTGCACCGGGACAGGGCTACGAGCAGTACTTC. This translates into CASSAPGQGYEQYF.

This clonotype is categorized as large. The chain carries TRBV10-3 and TRBJ2-3; TRBD2 agrees at 12 bases. The CDR3 covers 17 residues. In germline, CDR1 is ENHRY, CDR2 SYGVKD. Losses at the gene ends were 3 bases for V and 4 bases for J; bases not matched to a gene: 8. CDR3 protein: CAISDPIRLAGADTQYF. The CDR3 bases are TGTGCCATCAGTGACCCCATACGACTAGCGGGGGCAGATACGCAGTATTTT.

This clonotype was seen just once. The chain recombines TRBV7-2 with TRBJ1-1; a possible D gene is TRBD1 (5 bases). This CDR3 spans 15 amino acids. Trimming pared 5 bases from V and 3 bases from J, leaving 16 bases between. The germline V gene has CDR1 SGHTA and CDR2 FQGNSA. Written as DNA, the CDR3 is TGTGCCAGCAGCCCCCCGGGAAGGGGTGACACTGAAGCTTTCTTT. This codes for CASSPPGRGDTEAFF.

This chain connects TRBV7-9 to TRBJ1-4; the match to TRBD1 covers 8 bases. The V gene end was trimmed by 1 base and the J gene end by 12 bases; junction bases not matched to a gene: 13. Germline assignment: CDR1 SEHNR and CDR2 FQNEAQ (reference sequence). The CDR3 consists of 16 residues. CDR3 residues: CASSLGTGPWYGELFF. CDR3 coding DNA: TGTGCCAGCAGCTTAGGGACAGGGCCTTGGTACGGGGAACTGTTTTTT.

This rearrangement joins TRBV20-1 to TRBJ1-6; D not certain. Deletions cut 0 bases from V and 9 bases from J, with 12 bases between. This CDR3 comprises 14 residues. CDR1 is DFQATT, CDR2 SNEGSKA, per germline (reference sequence). As DNA, the CDR3 is TGCAGTGCTAGAGAAGAGGCTTGGTCTTCACCCCTCCACTTT. Translating gives CSAREEAWSSPLHF.

The rearrangement uses TRBV19 and TRBJ1-2; 8 bases are shared with TRBD1. The germline gives CDR1 LNHDA, CDR2 SQIVND (reference sequence). V shed 5 bases, J shed 2 bases, and the junction held 10 bases outside the gene matches. The CDR3 has 16 amino acids. The DNA of the CDR3 is TGTGCCAGTAGTTTCGGACCGGGACAGGACAACTATGGCTACACCTTC. It yields the protein CASSFGPGQDNYGYTF. The full variable domain, its missing parts supplied by reference TRBV19 and TRBJ1-2, is DGGITQSPKYLFRKEGQNVTLSCEQNLNHDAMYWYRQDPGQGLRLIYYSQIVNDFQKGDIAEGYSVSREKKESFPLTVTSAQKNPTAFYLCASSFGPGQDNYGYTFGSGTRLTVV.

The chain employs TRBV12-3 or TRBV12-4 and TRBJ1-2; possible D gene TRBD1, 5 bases. V was cut by 5 bases and J by 7 bases, with 14 bases left in between. This CDR3 is 13 amino acids long. CDR3 nucleotides: TGTGCCAGCAGTGGGGACTTTCTGGGTGGCTACACCTTC. Amino acid sequence: CASSGDFLGGYTF.

This clonotype was counted only a few times. The gene calls are TRBV20-1 and TRBJ2-5; possibly TRBD2 for D (7 bases). The V gene lost 2 bases and the J gene lost 0 bases, with 13 bases spanning the gap. CDR1 and CDR2 (germline): DFQATT, SNEGSKA (reference sequence). The CDR3 runs 15 residues. CDR3 residues: CSARRRGHYQETQYF. Here the CDR3 DNA reads TGCAGTGCTAGACGGCGGGGGCACTACCAAGAGACCCAGTACTTC.

Only a few counts were recorded for this clonotype. The chain is built from TRBV7-9 and TRBJ2-3; D remains unclear. Germline V gene lookup returns CDR1 SEHNR and CDR2 FQNEAQ (reference sequence). Trimming stripped 1 base from V and 0 bases from J, with 17 bases between. The CDR3 consists of 18 residues. DNA for the CDR3: TGTGCCAGCAGCTTAGGGGGATTACGAAACCCAAGCACAGATACGCAGTATTTT. It codes for CASSLGGLRNPSTDTQYF.

This chain joins TRBV6-5 and TRBJ1-1, with D unclear. The V end was cut by 0 bases, the J end by 6 bases, with 8 bases between. Germline assignment: CDR1 MNHEY and CDR2 SVGAGI. There are 13 residues in the CDR3. Here the CDR3 DNA reads TGTGCCAGCAGTTACTCGGTTGGGGCTGAAGCTTTCTTT. This codes for CASSYSVGAEAFF.

The chain has TRBV6-5 and TRBJ2-1; D is unresolved. Trimming stripped 4 bases from V and 9 bases from J, with 19 bases between. Per the germline V gene, CDR1 is MNHEY and CDR2 is SVGAGI. CDR3 length: 15 amino acids. For the CDR3, the DNA is TGTGCCAGCAGTTTAAGGGCTCTCGCGATCAGTGAGCAGTTCTTC. Protein: CASSLRALAISEQFF.

This chain joins TRBV15 and TRBJ2-5; D is unresolved. There are 12 residues in the CDR3. Germline loops: CDR1 LNHNV, CDR2 YYDKDF (reference sequence). V gave up 8 bases and J gave up 7 bases, with 14 bases separating them. CDR3 coding DNA: TGTGCCACCCTCTCCGGGTTGTCGACCCAGTACTTC. It codes for CATLSGLSTQYF.

The chain joins TRBV20-1 to TRBJ2-7; 7 bases line up with TRBD2. The junction had 3 bases not matched to a gene; V was cut back by 0 bases and J by 7 bases. The germline gives CDR1 DFQATT, CDR2 SNEGSKA (reference sequence). This CDR3 has 12 amino acids. CDR3 DNA sequence: TGCAGTGCTAGAGACGGTAGCGGGGAGCAGTACGTC. It is translated as CSARDGSGEQYV.

This clonotype came up a few times. The chain has TRBV6-1 and TRBJ1-5; 8 bases line up with TRBD1. The CDR3 consists of 15 residues. Germline V gene data show CDR1 as MNHNS and CDR2 as SASEGT. Trimming at V came to 6 bases and at J to 5 bases, leaving 9 bases not matched to a gene. The DNA of the CDR3 is TGTGCCAGCAGACCGGAGTGGACAGGGTATCAGCCCCAGCATTTT. Translating it yields CASRPEWTGYQPQHF.

The CDR3 region is CASSVRGSGNTIYF. The CDR3 DNA follows: TGTGCCAGCAGCGTCAGGGGGTCCGGAAACACCATATATTTT. The chain carries TRBV5-6 and TRBJ1-3, with 7 positions matching TRBD1. The V segment lost 4 bases and the J segment 4 bases; nucleotides outside the gene matches: 5. Germline V lookup: CDR1 SGHDT, CDR2 YYEEEE. This CDR3 has 14 amino acids.

V usage is TRBV7-9 and J usage is TRBJ2-7; D call uncertain. The CDR3 is 14 amino acids. Per germline, CDR1 SEHNR and CDR2 FQNEAQ (reference sequence). CDR3 loop: CASSFLESSYEQYV. The CDR3 DNA reads TGTGCTAGCAGCTTTTTGGAGAGCTCCTACGAGCAGTACGTC.

This clonotype was seen a handful of times. The rearrangement joins TRBV15 to TRBJ1-2; D perhaps matches TRBD1 (5 bases). Between the trimmed V and J ends, which lost 4 bases and 1 base, there was a span of 13 bases. The CDR3 runs 15 residues. Germline assignment: CDR1 LNHNV and CDR2 YYDKDF (reference sequence). CDR3 nucleotides: TGTGCCACCAGCACCGGGACCCAACTTAACTATGGCTACACCTTC. Translation: CATSTGTQLNYGYTF.

The rearrangement uses TRBV5-6 and TRBJ2-5; D perhaps matches TRBD2 (7 bases). The CDR3 is made up of 18 amino acids. V lost 4 bases, J lost 2 bases, and 24 bases lay in between. CDR1 and CDR2 (germline): SGHDT, YYEEEE. In DNA, the CDR3 is TGTGCCAGCAGCGTGGCTTGGAGCAGGGGAGGGAGACAAGAGACCCAGTACTTC. Encoded protein: CASSVAWSRGGRQETQYF.

In its sample, this clonotype is large. This chain uses TRBV10-3 with TRBJ2-7, with D unclear. Trimming pared 4 bases from V and 2 bases from J, leaving 9 bases between. The CDR3 runs 13 residues. The V gene's germline CDR1 is ENHRY and CDR2 SYGVKD. The CDR3 sequence is CAISVAGPYEQYF. The CDR3 region has the DNA TGTGCCATCAGTGTGGCAGGACCCTACGAGCAGTACTTC.

The V gene is TRBV27, the J gene TRBJ2-6; D is unresolved. Germline CDR1 reads MNHEY; CDR2 reads SMNVEV (reference sequence). Trimming pared 1 base from V and 1 base from J, leaving 5 bases between. The CDR3 length is 15 residues. DNA for the CDR3: TGTGCCAGCAGTTTATGGCAATCTGGGGCCAACGTCCTGACTTTC. Protein product: CASSLWQSGANVLTF.

Note on this clonotype: At one end the junction does not follow the germline gene, possibly because of a read error. The V and J genes are TRBV5-5 and TRBJ2-3, with 16 bases matching TRBD2. This CDR3 is 18 amino acids long. Germline CDR1 SGHKS, CDR2 YYEKEE (reference sequence). CDR3 residues: CASSSTGLAGGRWNTQYF. The CDR3 DNA reads TGCGCCAGCAGCTCCACGGGACTAGCGGGGGGGCGGTGGAATACGCAGTATTTT.

This chain uses TRBV6-2 or TRBV6-3 with TRBJ1-2; 7 bases line up with TRBD1. V trimming: 6 bases; J trimming: 8 bases; junction bases outside the gene matches: 6. CDR3 length: 12 residues. Germline CDR1 is MNHEY and CDR2 is SVGEGT. The CDR3 DNA sequence: TGTGCCAGCAGGGACAGGAGCTACGGCTACACCTTC. This translates into CASRDRSYGYTF.

In this sample, this clonotype is large. The chain links TRBV29-1 to TRBJ2-5; tentative D call: TRBD2 (5 bases). Trimming took 3 bases from V and 4 from J, leaving 6 bases between them. Germline V gene lookup returns CDR1 SQVTM and CDR2 ANQGSEA. The length of the CDR3 is 11 residues. The CDR3 spells CSVESGETQYF. CDR3 sequence (DNA): TGCAGCGTTGAGAGCGGAGAGACCCAGTACTTC.

This clonotype is large in the sample. The V gene is TRBV6-1, the J gene TRBJ2-3; 12 bases are shared with TRBD2. Trimming took 4 bases from V and 4 from J; bases not matched to a gene: 3. The CDR3 is made up of 15 amino acids. CDR1 and CDR2 (germline): MNHNS, SASEGT. This CDR3 reads CASSVASGGADTQYF. The CDR3 DNA follows: TGTGCCAGCAGTGTGGCTAGCGGGGGGGCAGATACGCAGTATTTT.

About this clonotype itself: One end of the junction fails to match germline, which may point to a read error. This rearrangement joins TRBV5-5 to TRBJ2-5, with 10 bases lining up with TRBD2. Looked up from germline, CDR1 is SGHKS and CDR2 is YYEKEE (reference sequence). The CDR3 runs 17 residues. The CDR3 is CASSRSGGAGGQETEYF. CDR3 DNA: TGTGCCAGCAGCAGAAGCGGGGGGGCCGGGGGGCAGGAGACCGAGTACTTC.

The chain joins TRBV12-3 or TRBV12-4 to TRBJ2-7; D is tentatively TRBD1 or TRBD2 (5 bases each). V gave up 1 base and J gave up 2 bases, with 9 bases separating them. The CDR3 is 14 amino acids. CDR3 nucleotide sequence: TGTGCCAGCAGTTTAGGGGGGTTCACCTACGAGCAGTACTTC. This gives the protein CASSLGGFTYEQYF.

The rearrangement uses TRBV7-2 and TRBJ2-5; 9 bases line up with TRBD1. The germline CDR1 and CDR2 sequences are SGHTA and FQGNSA. The CDR3 runs to 16 residues. Trimming at V came to 6 bases and at J to 4 bases, leaving 12 bases not matched to a gene. The CDR3 is CASSPSRGTGRETQYF. CDR3 sequence (DNA): TGTGCCAGCAGTCCTAGCCGCGGGACAGGGAGAGAGACCCAGTACTTC.

The table lists this clonotype with a few counts. The genes are TRBV29-1 and TRBJ1-4; D is possibly TRBD1 (5 bases). V lost 6 bases and J lost 4, with 15 bases in between. Germline V gene data show CDR1 as SQVTM and CDR2 as ANQGSEA. The CDR3 is made up of 14 amino acids. CDR3 sequence reads: CSVAEGQHNEKLFF. CDR3 DNA sequence: TGCAGCGTAGCCGAGGGGCAGCATAATGAAAAACTGTTTTTT.

V gene TRBV11-2 combines with J gene TRBJ2-1; TRBD2 matches at 8 bases. The germline V gene encodes CDR1 SGHAT and CDR2 FQNNGV. There are 15 residues in the CDR3. Trimming cost V 5 bases and J 7 bases; bases outside gene matches: 10. CDR3 coding DNA: TGTGCCAGCAGCATGCGGGGGGCCCATGGGAATGAGCAGTTCTTC. Translating it yields CASSMRGAHGNEQFF.

In its sample, this clonotype is large. This chain uses TRBV7-9 with TRBJ1-3; maybe TRBD1 (6 bases). CDR1 and CDR2 (germline): SEHNR, FQNEAQ (reference sequence). V was shortened by 3 bases and J by 2 bases, with 8 bases between the two germline ends. This CDR3 has 14 amino acids. CDR3 amino acids: CASSFRGTGNTIYF. The CDR3 DNA reads TGTGCCAGCAGCTTCAGGGGAACTGGAAACACCATATATTTT.

The chain recombines TRBV29-1 with TRBJ1-1; D call uncertain. V lost 4 bases to trimming and J lost 0 bases, with 9 bases between them. The germline V gene has CDR1 SQVTM and CDR2 ANQGSEA. The CDR3 runs to 13 residues. The CDR3 DNA reads TGCAGCGTTGCTGTACTTTTGAACACTGAAGCTTTCTTT. This gives the protein CSVAVLLNTEAFF.